These 2 T cell receptor beta chains originate from one sample sequenced in a study of CD8 T cells in ankylosing spondylitis. TCRdb re-derived calls from the 5' RACE reads in MiXCR, one entry per CDR3 protein. The sample shows about 130,000 distinct CDR3 sequences, roughly 9% of them seen only once. The material sequenced was blood, either unsorted or a sorted T cell fraction (not recorded which). The source of these receptors is a male donor with ankylosing spondylitis or in good health (not recorded which).

This clonotype was counted many times. The genes are TRBV21-1 and TRBJ2-1; the table gives TRBD1 as D, unverified against the DNA. TRBV21-1 is a documented pseudogene. This CDR3 spans 17 amino acids. The chain's CDR3 is CASSNSPVGDEDNEQFF. The CDR3 DNA reads TGTGCCAGCAGCAATTCCCCCGTGGGAGATGAGGACAATGAGCAGTTCTTC.

There are many counts of this clonotype. This chain connects TRBV7-2 to TRBJ2-4, with a tentative D call TRBD1 (6 bases). V was cut by 4 bases and J by 15 bases, with 22 bases left in between. Germline V gene lookup returns CDR1 SGHTA and CDR2 FQGNSA. The CDR3 has 14 amino acids. CDR3 region: CASSYTHLRQELYF. CDR3 nucleotides: TGTGCCAGCAGCTACACCCACCTACGACAGGAATTGTACTTC.